This T cell receptor (beta chain) is drawn from a study of control samples from healthy donors and cancer patients. The CDR3 totals 14 residues. The germline V gene encodes CDR1 MDHEN and CDR2 SYDVKM. V gave up 2 bases and J gave up 8 bases, with 12 bases separating them. The repertoire was sequenced with immunoSEQ multiplex PCR; TCRdb's copy has only in-frame clones and lacks some. The sample includes about 170,000 clones, roughly 91% of them seen just once. This clone was picked up one time. The chain carries TRBV28 and TRBJ1-4; a possible D gene is TRBD1 (5 bases). Sequenced: blood. The TCR sequence derives from a woman aged 30 to 39 in good health. The CDR3 bases are TGTGCCAGCAGTTTAGGGGGGGTAGGAGAAAAACTGTTTTTT. Residues: CASSLGGVGEKLFF.